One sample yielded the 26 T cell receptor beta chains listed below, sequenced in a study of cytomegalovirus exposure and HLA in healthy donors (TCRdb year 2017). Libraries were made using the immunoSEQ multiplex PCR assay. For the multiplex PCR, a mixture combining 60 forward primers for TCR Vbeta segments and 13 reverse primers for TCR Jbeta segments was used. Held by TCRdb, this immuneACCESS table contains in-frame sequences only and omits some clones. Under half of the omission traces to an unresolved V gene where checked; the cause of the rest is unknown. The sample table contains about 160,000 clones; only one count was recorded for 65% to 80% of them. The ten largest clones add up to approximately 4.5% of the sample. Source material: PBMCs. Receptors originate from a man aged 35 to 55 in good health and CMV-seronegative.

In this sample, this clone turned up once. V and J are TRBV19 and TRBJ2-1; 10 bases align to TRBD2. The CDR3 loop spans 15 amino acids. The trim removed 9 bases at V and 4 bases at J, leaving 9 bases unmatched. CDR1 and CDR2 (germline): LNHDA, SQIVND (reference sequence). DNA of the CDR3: TGTGCCAGCAGCTCCCTAGCGGGAGATTACAATGAGCAGTTCTTC. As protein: CASSSLAGDYNEQFF.

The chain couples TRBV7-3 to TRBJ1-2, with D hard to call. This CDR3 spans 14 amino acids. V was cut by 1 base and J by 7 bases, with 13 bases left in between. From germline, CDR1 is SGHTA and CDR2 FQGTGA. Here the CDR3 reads CASSLIGPSSGYTF. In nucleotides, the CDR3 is TGTGCCAGCAGCTTAATCGGTCCTTCGTCTGGCTACACCTTC.

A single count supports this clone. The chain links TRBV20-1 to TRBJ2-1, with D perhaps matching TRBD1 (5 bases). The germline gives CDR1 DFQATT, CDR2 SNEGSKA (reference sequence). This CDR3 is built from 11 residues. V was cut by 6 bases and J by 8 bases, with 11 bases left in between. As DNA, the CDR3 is TGCAGTGCCTCGACAGAGGATGAGCAGTTCTTC. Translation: CSASTEDEQFF.

Written as DNA, the CDR3 is TGTGCCAGCAGCATTGGGACTACTCGTCGGGGCACAGATACGCAGTATTTT. Protein product: CASSIGTTRRGTDTQYF. The chain is built from TRBV7-6 and TRBJ2-3, with TRBD2 identical over 7 bases. The CDR3 totals 17 residues. The junction had 12 bases not matched to a gene; V was cut back by 5 bases and J by 1 base. CDR1 and CDR2 (germline): SGHVS, FNYEAQ.

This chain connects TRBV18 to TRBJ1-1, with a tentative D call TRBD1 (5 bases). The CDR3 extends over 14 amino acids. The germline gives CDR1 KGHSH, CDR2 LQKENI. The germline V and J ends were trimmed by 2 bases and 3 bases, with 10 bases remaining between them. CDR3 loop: CASSPWGGDTEAFF. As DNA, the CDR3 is TGTGCCAGCTCACCATGGGGAGGGGACACTGAAGCTTTCTTT.

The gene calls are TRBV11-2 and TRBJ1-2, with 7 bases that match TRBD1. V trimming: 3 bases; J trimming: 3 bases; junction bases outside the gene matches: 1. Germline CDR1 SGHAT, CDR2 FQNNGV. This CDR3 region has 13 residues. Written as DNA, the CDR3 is TGTGCCAGCAGCTTCGGACAGGACTATGGCTACACCTTC. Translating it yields CASSFGQDYGYTF. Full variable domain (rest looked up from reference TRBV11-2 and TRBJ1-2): EAGVAQSPRYKIIEKRQSVAFWCNPISGHATLYWYQQILGQGPKLLIQFQNNGVVDDSQLPKDRFSAERLKGVDSTLKIQPAKLEDSAVYLCASSFGQDYGYTFGSGTRLTVV.

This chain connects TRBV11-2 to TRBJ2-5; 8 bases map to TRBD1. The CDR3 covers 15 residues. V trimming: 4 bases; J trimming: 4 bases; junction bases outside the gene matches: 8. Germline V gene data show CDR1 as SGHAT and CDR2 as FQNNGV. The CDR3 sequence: CASSSDRAFGETQYF. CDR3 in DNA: TGTGCCAGCAGCTCGGACAGGGCTTTCGGAGAGACCCAGTACTTC.

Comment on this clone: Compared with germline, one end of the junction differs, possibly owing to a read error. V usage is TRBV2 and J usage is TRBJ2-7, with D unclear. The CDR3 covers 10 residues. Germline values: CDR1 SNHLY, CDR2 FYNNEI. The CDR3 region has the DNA TGTGCCAGCAGTGAAGCGTTTTTGCGATTC. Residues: CASSEAFLRF.

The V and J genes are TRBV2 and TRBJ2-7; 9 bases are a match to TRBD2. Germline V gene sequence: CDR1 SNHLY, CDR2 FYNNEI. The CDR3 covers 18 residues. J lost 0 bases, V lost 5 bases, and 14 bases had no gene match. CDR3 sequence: CASSPGGAGGRSSYEQYF. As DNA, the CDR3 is TGTGCCAGCAGTCCAGGGGGAGCGGGGGGACGTTCCTCCTACGAGCAGTACTTC. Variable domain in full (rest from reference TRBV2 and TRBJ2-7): EPEVTQTPSHQVTQMGQEVILRCVPISNHLYFYWYRQILGQKVEFLVSFYNNEISEKSEIFDDQFSVERPDGSNFTLKIRSTKLEDSAMYFCASSPGGAGGRSSYEQYFGPGTRLTVT.

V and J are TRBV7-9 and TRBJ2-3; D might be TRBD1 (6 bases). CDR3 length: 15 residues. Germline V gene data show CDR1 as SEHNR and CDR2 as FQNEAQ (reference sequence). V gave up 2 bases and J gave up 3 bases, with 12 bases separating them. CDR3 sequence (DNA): TGTGCCAGCAGCTTAAGGGGGAAGGGAACAGATACGCAGTATTTT. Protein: CASSLRGKGTDTQYF.

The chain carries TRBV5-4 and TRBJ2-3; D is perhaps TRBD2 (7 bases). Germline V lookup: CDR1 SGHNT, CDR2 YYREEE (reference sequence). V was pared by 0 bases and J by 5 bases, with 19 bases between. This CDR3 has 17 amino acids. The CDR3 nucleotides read TGTGCCAGCAGCTTGGCCGAGGGGGGGGTCAAGGGAGATACGCAGTATTTT. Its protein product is CASSLAEGGVKGDTQYF.

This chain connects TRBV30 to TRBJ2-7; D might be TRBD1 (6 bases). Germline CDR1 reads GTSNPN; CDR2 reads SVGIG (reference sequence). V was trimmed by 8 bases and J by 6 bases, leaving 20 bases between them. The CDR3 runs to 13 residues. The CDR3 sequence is CAGMKQGAAEQYF. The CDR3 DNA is TGTGCCGGGATGAAACAGGGAGCGGCCGAGCAGTACTTC. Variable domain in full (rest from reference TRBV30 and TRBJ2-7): SQTIHQWPATLVQPVGSPLSLECTVEGTSNPNLYWYRQAAGRGLQLLFYSVGIGQISSEVPQNLSASRPQDRQFILSSKKLLLSDSGFYLCAGMKQGAAEQYFGPGTRLTVT.

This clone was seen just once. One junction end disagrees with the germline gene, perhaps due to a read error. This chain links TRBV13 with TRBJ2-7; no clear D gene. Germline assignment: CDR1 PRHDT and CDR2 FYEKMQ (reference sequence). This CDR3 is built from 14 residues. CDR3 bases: TGTGCCAGCGGCTTGGGTTCTAGGACCTACGAGCAGTACTTC. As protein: CASGLGSRTYEQYF.

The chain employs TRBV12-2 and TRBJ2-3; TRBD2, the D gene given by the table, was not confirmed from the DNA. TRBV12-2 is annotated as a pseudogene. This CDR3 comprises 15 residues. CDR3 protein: CASRLAVGGTDTQYF. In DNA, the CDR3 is TGTGCAAGTCGCTTAGCCGTCGGGGGCACAGATACGCAGTATTTT.

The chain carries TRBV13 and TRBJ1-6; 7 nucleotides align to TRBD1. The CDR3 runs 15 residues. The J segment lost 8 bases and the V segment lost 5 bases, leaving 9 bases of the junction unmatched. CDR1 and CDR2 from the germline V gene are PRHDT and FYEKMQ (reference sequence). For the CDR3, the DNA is TGTGCCAGCAGCGTAACCCGGGACAGCTATTCACCCCTCCACTTT. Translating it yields CASSVTRDSYSPLHF.

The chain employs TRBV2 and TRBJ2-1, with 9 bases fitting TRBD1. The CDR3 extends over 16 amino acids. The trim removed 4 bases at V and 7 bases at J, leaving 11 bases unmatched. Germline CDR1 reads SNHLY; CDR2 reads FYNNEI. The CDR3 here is CASSATGTGWGNEQFF. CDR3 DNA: TGTGCCAGCAGTGCCACCGGGACAGGGTGGGGGAATGAGCAGTTCTTC.

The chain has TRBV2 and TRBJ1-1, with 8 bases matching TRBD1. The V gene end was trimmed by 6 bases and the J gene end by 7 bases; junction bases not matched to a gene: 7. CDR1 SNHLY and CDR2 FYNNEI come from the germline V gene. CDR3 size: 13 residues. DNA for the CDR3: TGTGCCAGCAGAGCACAGGGGGGTGGTGAAGCTTTCTTT. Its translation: CASRAQGGGEAFF. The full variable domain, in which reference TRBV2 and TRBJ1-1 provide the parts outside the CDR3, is EPEVTQTPSHQVTQMGQEVILRCVPISNHLYFYWYRQILGQKVEFLVSFYNNEISEKSEIFDDQFSVERPDGSNFTLKIRSTKLEDSAMYFCASRAQGGGEAFFGQGTRLTVV.

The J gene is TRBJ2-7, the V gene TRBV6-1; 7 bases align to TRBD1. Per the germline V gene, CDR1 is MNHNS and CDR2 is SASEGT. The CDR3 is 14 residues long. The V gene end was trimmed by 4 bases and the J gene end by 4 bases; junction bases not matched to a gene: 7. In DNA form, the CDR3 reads TGTGCCAGCAGTGCCTACAGGGGCAGATACGAGCAGTACTTC. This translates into CASSAYRGRYEQYF.

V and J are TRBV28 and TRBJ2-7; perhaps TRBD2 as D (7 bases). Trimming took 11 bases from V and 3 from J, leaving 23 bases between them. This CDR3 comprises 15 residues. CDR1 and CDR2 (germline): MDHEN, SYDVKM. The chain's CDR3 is CAVGDPAGANYEQYF. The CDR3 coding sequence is TGTGCCGTAGGGGACCCCGCGGGGGCGAACTACGAGCAGTACTTC.

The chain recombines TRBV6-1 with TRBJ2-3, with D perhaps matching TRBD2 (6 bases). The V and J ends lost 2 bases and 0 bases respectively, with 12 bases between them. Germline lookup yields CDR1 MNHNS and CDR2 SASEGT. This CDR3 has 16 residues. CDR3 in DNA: TGTGCCAGCAGTGAATCGTCGCTAGCGAGCACAGATACGCAGTATTTT. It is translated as CASSESSLASTDTQYF.

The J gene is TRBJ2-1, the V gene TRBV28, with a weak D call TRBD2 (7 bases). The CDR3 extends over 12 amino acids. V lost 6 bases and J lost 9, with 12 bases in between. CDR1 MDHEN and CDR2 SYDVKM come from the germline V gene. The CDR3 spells CASSSGGVEQFF. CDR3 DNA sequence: TGTGCCAGCAGCTCGGGGGGCGTTGAGCAGTTCTTC.

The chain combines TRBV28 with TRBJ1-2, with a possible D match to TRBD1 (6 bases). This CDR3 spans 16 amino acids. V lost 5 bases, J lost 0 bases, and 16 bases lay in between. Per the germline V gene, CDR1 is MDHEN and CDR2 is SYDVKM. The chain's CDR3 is CASSDEGQKANYGYTF. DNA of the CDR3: TGTGCCAGCAGTGACGAAGGACAGAAAGCTAACTATGGCTACACCTTC.

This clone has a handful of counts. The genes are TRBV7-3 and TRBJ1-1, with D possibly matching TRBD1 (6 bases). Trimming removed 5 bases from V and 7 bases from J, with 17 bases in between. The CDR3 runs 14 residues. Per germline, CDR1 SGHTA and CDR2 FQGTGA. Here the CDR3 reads CASSPGQKTYEAFF. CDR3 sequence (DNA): TGTGCCAGCAGCCCAGGACAGAAGACTTATGAAGCTTTCTTT.

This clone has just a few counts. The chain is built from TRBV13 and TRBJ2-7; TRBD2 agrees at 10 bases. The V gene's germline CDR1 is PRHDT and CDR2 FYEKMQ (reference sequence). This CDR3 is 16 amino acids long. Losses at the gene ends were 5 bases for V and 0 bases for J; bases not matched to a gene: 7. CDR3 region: CASSLSGGTYSYEQYF. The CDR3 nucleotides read TGTGCCAGCAGCCTTAGCGGGGGGACTTACTCCTACGAGCAGTACTTC.

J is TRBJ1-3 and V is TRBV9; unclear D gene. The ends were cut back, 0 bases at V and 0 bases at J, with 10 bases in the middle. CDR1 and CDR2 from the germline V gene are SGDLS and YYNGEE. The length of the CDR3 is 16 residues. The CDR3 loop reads CASSVAGGNSGNTIYF. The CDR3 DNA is TGTGCCAGCAGCGTAGCCGGCGGAAACTCTGGAAACACCATATATTTT.

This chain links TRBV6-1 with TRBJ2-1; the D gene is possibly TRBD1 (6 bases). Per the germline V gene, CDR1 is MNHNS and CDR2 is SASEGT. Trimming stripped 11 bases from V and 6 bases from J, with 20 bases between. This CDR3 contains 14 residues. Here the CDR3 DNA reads TGTGCCTTTGGGCAGGGGATCAGGAGCAATGAGCAGTTCTTC. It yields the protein CAFGQGIRSNEQFF.